This T cell receptor beta chain emerged from a study of T-cell reconstitution after alpha-beta-depleted transplantation in children. Unique molecular identifiers were used in preparing the TCRbeta library. TCRdb recomputed calls from the PCR reads with MiXCR, one row per CDR3 protein. The data hold some 500,000 distinct CDR3 sequences, with roughly 18% observed a single time. This clonotype originated in a human donor who donated a stem cell graft to a child with acute lymphoblastic leukemia. Here the sequenced sample was PBMCs from the stem cell graft donor, taken from the stem cell graft.

CDR3 region: CASGRDINTGELFF. The CDR3 coding sequence is TGTGCCAGCGGTCGGGACATCAACACCGGGGAGCTGTTTTTT. The chain combines TRBV27 with TRBJ2-2; D possibly corresponds to TRBD1 (6 bases). Germline CDR1 is MNHEY and CDR2 is SMNVEV (reference sequence). Trimming shortened V by 8 bases and J by 2 bases, and 12 bases separated the two germline ends. The CDR3 sequence is 14 residues long.